These 18 T cell receptor beta chains came from one sample sequenced in a study of blood T cell repertoires in COVID-19. Profiling relied on immunoSEQ multiplex PCR, and the TCRdb table lists in-frame clones only, not all of them. The data contain about 270,000 clones, 80% to 90% of them singletons. The sequenced sample was peripheral blood. The receptors come from a woman between 50 and 59 years old with acute or convalescent COVID-19.

J is TRBJ2-7 and V is TRBV19; TRBD1 aligns across 10 bases. Germline V gene data show CDR1 as LNHDA and CDR2 as SQIVND (reference sequence). Germline trimming cut 2 bases from V and 4 bases from J; bases unmatched to any gene: 5. The CDR3 is 15 amino acids. In nucleotides, the CDR3 is TGTGCCAGTAGTATACGGACAGGGGGTACTTACGAGCAGTACTTC. Translating gives CASSIRTGGTYEQYF.

The chain has TRBV29-1 and TRBJ2-7; D is perhaps TRBD1 (5 bases). Germline V gene lookup returns CDR1 SQVTM and CDR2 ANQGSEA. V was clipped by 6 bases and J by 5 bases, with 17 bases between them. This CDR3 is 13 amino acids long. The CDR3: CSVPIIDSHEQYF. Here the CDR3 DNA reads TGCAGCGTGCCAATCATTGACAGCCACGAGCAGTACTTC.

The V gene is TRBV4-3, the J gene TRBJ1-2; D unclear. Germline CDR1 reads LGHNA; CDR2 reads YSLEER. The CDR3 is made up of 17 amino acids. Trimming removed 0 bases at V and 3 bases at J, with 17 bases between. CDR3 bases: TGCGCCAGCAGCCAAGAACTATTGGCCGGCGGGGACTATGGCTACACCTTC. It yields the protein CASSQELLAGGDYGYTF.

This clone was found a few times. The genes are TRBV6-4 and TRBJ2-1; TRBD1 aligns across 7 bases. Trimming at V came to 3 bases and at J to 5 bases, leaving 4 bases not matched to a gene. Per germline, CDR1 MRHNA and CDR2 SNTAGT. This CDR3 region has 14 residues. The DNA for the CDR3 is TGTGCCAGCAGTGAAGGACAGGCGAACAATGAGCAGTTCTTC. Its protein is CASSEGQANNEQFF.

On this clone itself: A read error may account for a junction end that differs from germline. The identical CDR3 is also encoded by other nucleotide sequences in the sample. The chain is built from TRBV24-1 and TRBJ1-4; a possible D gene is TRBD1 (6 bases). Germline loops: CDR1 KGHDR, CDR2 SFDVKD. The CDR3 contains 16 residues. The CDR3 nucleotides are TGTGCCACCAGTGACCCCCAACAGGGCTCAGTTGAAAAGCTGTTTTTT. This codes for CATSDPQQGSVEKLFF.

The chain has TRBV18 and TRBJ2-3; TRBD1 matches 8 bases. V shed 3 bases, J shed 6 bases, and the junction held 8 bases outside the gene matches. The CDR3 is 15 residues long. Germline CDR1 KGHSH, CDR2 LQKENI. The CDR3 here is CASSPTGGREDTQYF. CDR3 sequence (DNA): TGTGCCAGCTCACCCACAGGGGGTAGAGAGGATACGCAGTATTTT.

This rearrangement joins TRBV7-2 to TRBJ1-4; the D is unclear. This CDR3 comprises 19 residues. V shed 5 bases and J shed 3 bases, with 25 bases lying between them. Germline loops: CDR1 SGHTA, CDR2 FQGNSA. CDR3 DNA: TGTGCCAGCAGCCCGGCCCCCTACCGGGTCAAGAAGTCTAATGAAAAACTGTTTTTT. Amino acid sequence: CASSPAPYRVKKSNEKLFF.

This CDR3 reads CASSRGHNTEAFF. Written as DNA, the CDR3 is TGTGCCAGCTCACGGGGACATAACACTGAAGCTTTCTTT. The J gene is TRBJ1-1, the V gene TRBV18; possible D gene TRBD1, 6 bases. The CDR3 spans 13 residues. V was shortened by 4 bases and J by 2 bases, with 8 bases between the two germline ends. Germline CDR1 is KGHSH and CDR2 is LQKENI.

The chain is built from TRBV9 and TRBJ2-7; TRBD2 aligns across 10 bases. This CDR3 comprises 15 residues. The V gene's germline CDR1 is SGDLS and CDR2 YYNGEE. The junction had 6 bases not matched to a gene; V was cut back by 0 bases and J by 6 bases. CDR3 coding DNA: TGTGCCAGCAGCGTAGTTCCTAGCGGGAGTGGCGAGCAGTACTTC. Translating gives CASSVVPSGSGEQYF.

This chain uses TRBV9 with TRBJ1-1; D is unclear. Germline V gives CDR1 SGDLS, CDR2 YYNGEE. The V and J ends lost 1 base and 1 base respectively, with 8 bases between them. The CDR3 has 14 amino acids. CDR3 residues: CASSVSRENTEAFF. CDR3 coding DNA: TGTGCCAGCAGCGTAAGCCGGGAGAACACTGAAGCTTTCTTT.

V gene TRBV12-3 or TRBV12-4 combines with J gene TRBJ2-7; 9 bases match TRBD1. Trimming cost V 3 bases and J 4 bases; bases outside gene matches: 1. The CDR3 runs to 13 residues. The CDR3 DNA follows: TGTGCCAGCAGTTTGACAGGGGGTTACGAGCAGTACTTC. Translating it yields CASSLTGGYEQYF.

This sequence joins TRBV7-3 and TRBJ2-1; perhaps TRBD1 as D (6 bases). The CDR3 covers 14 residues. Germline loops: CDR1 SGHTA, CDR2 FQGTGA. Trimming pared 5 bases from V and 5 bases from J, leaving 13 bases between. The CDR3 loop is CASSPTTGHNEQFF. The CDR3 nucleotides are TGTGCCAGCAGCCCAACCACAGGGCACAATGAGCAGTTCTTC. The full variable domain, completed using reference TRBV7-3 and TRBJ2-1, is GAGVSQTPSNKVTEKGKYVELRCDPISGHTALYWYRQSLGQGPEFLIYFQGTGAADDSGLPNDRFFAVRPEGSVSTLKIQRTERGDSAVYLCASSPTTGHNEQFFGPGTRLTVL.

V usage is TRBV10-3 and J usage is TRBJ2-1, with 10 bases aligning to TRBD2. From germline, CDR1 is ENHRY and CDR2 SYGVKD. V shed 4 bases, J shed 5 bases, and the junction held 8 bases outside the gene matches. CDR3 size: 16 residues. CDR3 DNA sequence: TGTGCCATCAGTGGAGGAACTAGCGGGACAAACAATGAGCAGTTCTTC. Translation: CAISGGTSGTNNEQFF.

The chain carries TRBV3-1 (or the pseudogene TRBV3-2) and TRBJ2-3; 7 bases agree with TRBD2. Germline CDR1 and CDR2: LGHDT and YNNKEL (reference sequence). The CDR3 consists of 17 residues. V was clipped by 1 base and J by 1 base; unmatched bases: 8. This CDR3 reads CASSQVPAGSGTDTQYF. For the CDR3, the DNA is TGTGCCAGCAGCCAAGTACCAGCGGGATCTGGCACAGATACGCAGTATTTT.

This sequence joins TRBV28 and TRBJ2-7; tentative D call: TRBD2 (5 bases). There are 11 residues in the CDR3. The germline V and J ends were trimmed by 6 bases and 12 bases, with 15 bases remaining between them. Looked up from germline, CDR1 is MDHEN and CDR2 is SYDVKM. As DNA, the CDR3 is TGTGCCAGCAGCCTACTCGGGGTCCGGTACTTC. Translating gives CASSLLGVRYF.

This chain connects TRBV24-1 to TRBJ2-1, with TRBD2 matching 12 bases. Germline lookup yields CDR1 KGHDR and CDR2 SFDVKD. The CDR3 is made up of 17 amino acids. V was pared by 5 bases and J by 4 bases, with 8 bases of the junction left unmatched. The CDR3: CATSGTGTSGLYNEQFF. CDR3 in DNA: TGTGCCACCAGTGGTACCGGGACTAGCGGGCTATACAATGAGCAGTTCTTC.

V is TRBV10-3 and J is TRBJ2-6, with D unresolved. V shed 10 bases and J shed 2 bases, with 12 bases lying between them. The CDR3 spans 14 residues. CDR1 and CDR2 from the germline V gene are ENHRY and SYGVKD. This chain's CDR3 is CATQTRPGANVLTF. In DNA, the CDR3 is TGTGCCACCCAAACTCGCCCTGGGGCCAACGTCCTGACTTTC.

The J gene is TRBJ2-2, the V gene TRBV28; D not resolved. This CDR3 comprises 11 residues. The germline gives CDR1 MDHEN, CDR2 SYDVKM. V was pared by 6 bases and J by 5 bases, with 4 bases between. CDR3 residues: CASSLTGELFF. CDR3 nucleotides: TGTGCCAGCAGCCTGACCGGGGAGCTGTTTTTT. Full variable domain (outside the CDR3, taken from reference TRBV28 and TRBJ2-2): DVKVTQSSRYLVKRTGEKVFLECVQDMDHENMFWYRQDPGLGLRLIYFSYDVKMKEKGDIPEGYSVSREKKERFSLILESASTNQTSMYLCASSLTGELFFGEGSRLTVL.